The following is a TCR beta chain sequence with its context. A single count supports this clone. Which antigen it targets is not known. Base qualities are not at hand, and no much larger clone is one base apart. The sample belongs to a study of T cell responses to AZD1222 COVID-19 vaccine (dated by TCRdb to the early 2020s). Background on the whole study: A total of 233 trial participants underwent TCR sequencing, of whom 200 to 220 had received two doses of AZD1222 and some 25 had received two doses of the MenACWY control vaccine. Trial participants were enrolled by age into subgroups of 18-55, 56-69 and 70-plus years, and around 150, 28 and 57 TCR-sequenced participants, respectively, were included in these subgroups. The research as a whole found: The 56-69-year group was small, and its depth increase did not reach significance, likely because of low power. Conclusions about previously exposed vaccinees were limited because only a handful of AZD1222 recipients were SARS-CoV-2 seropositive at baseline. Because no day 14 peak-response samples were available, the repertoires could be characterized only after the peak T cell response. Reportedly, almost half of the unique spike-specific TCRs recognized epitopes lying outside the regions that are mutated in the B.1.351 and B.1.1.7 variants. Participants were mostly white British, with more females than males. The authors suggested clonal diversity may have been underestimated. The vaccine-associated CD4 TCRs covered the entire spike protein, and the dominant responses fell in regions 160-218 and 743-854. After two AZD1222 doses, spike-specific TCR breadth and depth were significantly higher than at day 0 and than in MenACWY recipients.

V trim: 4 bases; J trim: 15 bases; unmatched bases: 8. CDR1 SGHRS and CDR2 YFSETQ were looked up in the germline V gene. The CDR3 numbers 14 residues from cysteine through phenylalanine. Of the read, only the CDR3 DNA is kept; its 42 bases are in frame from base 1. The CDR3 regions of human TCRbeta chains were analyzed by immunosequencing. Under the source paper's analysis protocol: Repertoire TCRs were matched against a reference library of SARS-CoV-2-specific TCRs generated with the MIRA antigen-specificity platform. Breadth was defined as the fraction of unique TCRs that were SARS-CoV-2-associated, and depth was defined as the fraction of total T cells that were SARS-CoV-2-associated. Using the MIRA data, each spike-specific TCR was assigned both to the spike region to which the TCR was reactive and to a CD4 or CD8 class. Log10-transformed breadth and depth values were compared by one-way ANOVA with Sidak's multiple comparisons tests. TCRdb took over this immuneACCESS table, retaining in-frame rearrangements with V and J assigned. Such tables are incomplete; in checked studies, under half of the missing clones stem from an unresolved V gene, and the remainder is unexplained. V, J and clone size were drawn from that table, and D and trimming were deduced from the DNA. This sample is represented by some 150,000 clones; 75% to 90% of them were singletons. Approximately 6.6% of the sample comes from the top ten.

In light of the paper, this sample's time point label describes: sample from adult after SARS-CoV-2 infection, after symptom onset. A couple of convalescent COVID-19 patients, sampled after symptom onset from adults with prior SARS-CoV-2 infection, were also TCR-sequenced for comparison. The sequencing used peripheral blood, collected after recovery from COVID-19. The TCR was taken from an adult who had recovered from COVID-19. The chain links TRBV5-1 with TRBJ2-1, with 15 bases aligning to TRBD2. The DNA sequence follows: TGCGCCAGCAGCCCCGGGACTAGCGGGGGGCCGTTGTTCTTC. It translates to CASSPGTSGGPLFF.